The present TCR beta chain was sequenced within a study of OX40 agonist ivuxolimab in advanced cancers. Study at large: Patients undergoing dose escalation presented with hepatocellular carcinoma, melanoma, renal cell or head and neck cancer. Participants, roughly 80% male, averaged 60 years of age, ranging from about 23 to 90. Study-wide results and limits: By week 6 at 0.1 to 3.0 mg/kg, blood CD4+ and CD8+ T cells had expanded clonally.

CDR3 size: 15 residues. CDR1 and CDR2 from the germline V gene are GTSNPN and SVGIG (reference sequence). Details on this clone: What it binds is not known. At one end, the junction sequence differs from germline, possibly due to a read error.

Autoimmune disease history or systemic immunosuppression was exclusionary. The protocol was immunoSEQ multiplex PCR, while the TCRdb copy is restricted to in-frame clones and leaves out a portion. This table has approximately 71,000 clones, roughly 94% appearing once. Sequenced material: CD4+ or CD8+ T cells sorted from blood, taken in a trial of the OX40 agonist ivuxolimab. This sequence originates from an adult with an advanced solid tumor such as melanoma, head and neck, liver or kidney cancer. The genes are TRBV30 and TRBJ2-7; TRBD1 aligns across 10 bases. CDR3 amino acids: CVWTGQGTGPYEQYF. CDR3 coding DNA: TGTGTCTGGACGGGACAGGGGACTGGTCCCTACGAGCAGTACTTC.